This entry lists 12 T cell receptor beta chains sequenced from one sample in a study of cytomegalovirus exposure and HLA in healthy donors. Use of 60 Vbeta and 13 Jbeta primers characterized the PCR. Clones were read by immunoSEQ multiplex PCR, and TCRdb kept only the in-frame ones, dropping some. The data show around 200,000 clones, with around 77% seen just once and just over 2% held by the top ten. Sample: PBMCs. The source of these receptors is a woman aged 30 to 39 in good health and CMV-seropositive.

The V and J genes are TRBV6-5 and TRBJ2-5; D perhaps matches TRBD2 (6 bases). V lost 4 bases and J 2 bases, leaving 14 bases between the germline ends. Per germline, CDR1 MNHEY and CDR2 SVGAGI. This CDR3 is built from 15 residues. Written as DNA, the CDR3 is TGTGCCAGCAGTTGGGGCGGGGTAGGGCAAGAGACCCAGTACTTC. Its translation: CASSWGGVGQETQYF.

V is TRBV7-4 and J is TRBJ2-2, with TRBD1 as a possible D gene (5 bases). Germline V gene sequence: CDR1 SGHVT, CDR2 SQSDAQ. The CDR3 covers 17 residues. Between the trimmed V and J ends, which lost 5 bases and 5 bases, there was a span of 21 bases. The CDR3 DNA follows: TGTGCCAGCAGCACCAGGGTGGCGTTTGCGGAGACCGGGGAGCTGTTTTTT. Its protein is CASSTRVAFAETGELFF.

The chain uses TRBV27 and TRBJ1-6; 7 bases match TRBD1. V shed 3 bases and J 10 bases; nucleotides not matched to a gene: 3. Per the germline V gene, CDR1 is MNHEY and CDR2 is SMNVEV (reference sequence). The CDR3 covers 13 residues. CDR3 coding DNA: TGTGCCAGCAGTTTGGGACAGCGGTCACCCCTCCACTTT. Protein product: CASSLGQRSPLHF.

The genes are TRBV2 and TRBJ1-2; 8 bases match TRBD1. CDR3 size: 14 residues. Germline CDR1 is SNHLY and CDR2 is FYNNEI. V lost 5 bases and J lost 5; bases outside the gene matches: 7. The DNA of the CDR3 is TGTGCCAGCAGTCGGACAGGGAGGGATTATGGCTACACCTTC. It codes for CASSRTGRDYGYTF. Combining the CDR3 with reference TRBV2 and TRBJ1-2 gives the whole variable domain EPEVTQTPSHQVTQMGQEVILRCVPISNHLYFYWYRQILGQKVEFLVSFYNNEISEKSEIFDDQFSVERPDGSNFTLKIRSTKLEDSAMYFCASSRTGRDYGYTFGSGTRLTVV.

The V call is TRBV6-6, the J call TRBJ1-1; the match to TRBD1 covers 8 bases. V lost 5 bases, J lost 2 bases, and 4 bases stayed unmatched. The CDR3 extends over 14 amino acids. Germline V gene sequence: CDR1 MNHNY, CDR2 SVGAGI (reference sequence). The chain's CDR3 is CASSVGQDNTEAFF. CDR3 in DNA: TGTGCCAGCAGTGTGGGACAGGATAACACTGAAGCTTTCTTT.

CDR3 DNA sequence: TGCGCCAGCAGCGGGGGACTAGCGGGAGAGCAGTACTTC. Amino acids: CASSGGLAGEQYF. The chain has TRBV5-1 and TRBJ2-7; TRBD2 matches at 13 bases. CDR1 SGHRS and CDR2 YFSETQ come from the germline V gene. The junction had 2 bases not matched to a gene; V was cut back by 4 bases and J by 7 bases. The CDR3 consists of 13 residues.

This chain uses TRBV6-1 with TRBJ1-1; D call uncertain. V was cut by 8 bases and J by 1 base, with 14 bases left in between. Germline CDR1 reads MNHNS; CDR2 reads SASEGT. The CDR3 has 14 amino acids. The CDR3 sequence is CASSESGQNTEAFF. The CDR3 DNA is TGTGCCAGCTCAGAATCGGGTCAGAACACTGAAGCTTTCTTT.

CDR3 DNA sequence: TGTGCCAGCAGCTTAAGGTGGGGGACTAGCGGGGGGGCTCTCGACGAGCAGTACTTC. Its translation is CASSLRWGTSGGALDEQYF. The gene calls are TRBV7-2 and TRBJ2-7, with 16 bases aligning to TRBD2. CDR3 length: 19 amino acids. Germline V gene lookup returns CDR1 SGHTA and CDR2 FQGNSA. The trim removed 2 bases at V and 5 bases at J, leaving 12 bases unmatched.

V gene TRBV27 combines with J gene TRBJ2-3; 12 bases fit TRBD2. J lost 5 bases, V lost 4 bases, and 7 bases had no gene match. The CDR3 runs to 16 residues. Looked up from germline, CDR1 is MNHEY and CDR2 is SMNVEV (reference sequence). CDR3 DNA sequence: TGTGCCAGCAGTTCCCCTAGCGGGGGGGCCAAAGATACGCAGTATTTT. Translation: CASSSPSGGAKDTQYF.

The V and J genes are TRBV5-6 and TRBJ2-5, with TRBD1 matching 7 bases. Germline lookup yields CDR1 SGHDT and CDR2 YYEEEE. The ends lost 2 bases at V and 2 bases at J; junction bases unmatched: 3. The CDR3 has 14 residues. CDR3 residues: CASSLWDRQETQYF. The DNA of the CDR3 is TGTGCCAGCAGCTTATGGGACAGACAAGAGACCCAGTACTTC.

The rearrangement uses TRBV2 and TRBJ2-1, with 7 bases lining up with TRBD2. V trimming: 6 bases; J trimming: 7 bases; junction bases outside the gene matches: 12. The CDR3 length is 15 residues. Germline V gene lookup returns CDR1 SNHLY and CDR2 FYNNEI. CDR3: CASRPTDWGGNEQFF. CDR3 nucleotide sequence: TGTGCCAGCAGACCTACGGACTGGGGAGGGAATGAGCAGTTCTTC. The full variable domain, in which reference TRBV2 and TRBJ2-1 provide the parts outside the CDR3, is EPEVTQTPSHQVTQMGQEVILRCVPISNHLYFYWYRQILGQKVEFLVSFYNNEISEKSEIFDDQFSVERPDGSNFTLKIRSTKLEDSAMYFCASRPTDWGGNEQFFGPGTRLTVL.

This clone was observed a handful of times. The gene calls are TRBV7-6 and TRBJ2-1, with D possibly being TRBD2 (5 bases). The germline V gene encodes CDR1 SGHVS and CDR2 FNYEAQ. There are 16 residues in the CDR3. Between the trimmed V and J ends, which lost 5 bases and 3 bases, there was a span of 17 bases. The CDR3 nucleotides read TGTGCCAGCAGCCCACGCGACCGGGAAAACTACAATGAGCAGTTCTTC. Residues: CASSPRDRENYNEQFF.